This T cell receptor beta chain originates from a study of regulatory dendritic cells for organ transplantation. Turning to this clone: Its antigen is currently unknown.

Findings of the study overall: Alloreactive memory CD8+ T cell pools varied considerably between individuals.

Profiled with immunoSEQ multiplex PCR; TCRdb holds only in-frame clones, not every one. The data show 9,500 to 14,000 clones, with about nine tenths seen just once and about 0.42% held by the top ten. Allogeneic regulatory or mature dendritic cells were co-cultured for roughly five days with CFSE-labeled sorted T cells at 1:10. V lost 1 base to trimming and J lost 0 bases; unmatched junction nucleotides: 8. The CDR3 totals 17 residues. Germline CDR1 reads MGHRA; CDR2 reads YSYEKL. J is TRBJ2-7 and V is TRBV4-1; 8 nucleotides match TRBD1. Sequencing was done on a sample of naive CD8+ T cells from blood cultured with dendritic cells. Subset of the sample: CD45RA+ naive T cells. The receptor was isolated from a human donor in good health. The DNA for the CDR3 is TGCGCCAGCAGCCAAGTTACACAGGGGGGTGCCTCCTACGAGCAGTACTTC. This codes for CASSQVTQGGASYEQYF.